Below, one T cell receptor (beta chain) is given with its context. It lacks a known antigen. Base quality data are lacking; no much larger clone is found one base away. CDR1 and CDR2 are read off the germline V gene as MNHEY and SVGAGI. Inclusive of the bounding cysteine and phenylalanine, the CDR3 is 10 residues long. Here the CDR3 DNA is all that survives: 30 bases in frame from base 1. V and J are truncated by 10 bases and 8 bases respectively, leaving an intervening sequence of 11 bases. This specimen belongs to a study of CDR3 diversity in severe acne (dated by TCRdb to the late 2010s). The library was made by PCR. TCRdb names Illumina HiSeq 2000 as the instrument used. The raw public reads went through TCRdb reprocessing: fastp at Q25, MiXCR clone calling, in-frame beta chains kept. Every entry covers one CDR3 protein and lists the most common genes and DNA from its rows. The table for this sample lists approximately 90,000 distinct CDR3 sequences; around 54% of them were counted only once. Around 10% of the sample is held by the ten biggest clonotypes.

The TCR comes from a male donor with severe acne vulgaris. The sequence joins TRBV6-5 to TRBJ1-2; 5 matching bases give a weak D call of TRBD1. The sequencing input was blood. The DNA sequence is TGTGCCAACCAGGGTTTGGGCTACACCTTC. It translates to CANQGLGYTF.